Shown below are 29 T cell receptor beta chains from a single sample sequenced in a study of tumor-infiltrating lymphocytes in primary liver carcinoma. Unsorted whole blood served as the source of blood RNA, and germline DNA was extracted as well. Total RNA (around 500 ng) served as template for TCR beta cDNA synthesis primed by a constant-region primer. Sequencing libraries for TCR beta derived from three nested multiplex PCR rounds that used slightly modified ARM-PCR. A C-beta reverse primer was combined with TRBV1-TRBV30 forward primers in the first two PCR rounds, and each round had roughly 9 cycles. A single record per CDR3 protein comes from TCRdb applying MiXCR to the multiplex PCR reads. The table includes approximately 330,000 distinct CDR3 sequences, less than 65% detected once. The source material was peripheral blood. These receptors were obtained from a man aged 35-49 years with primary liver carcinoma and hepatitis B virus infection.

This clonotype was recorded once. Compared with germline, one end of the junction differs, possibly owing to a read error. This rearrangement joins TRBV5-4 to TRBJ1-6; no clear D gene. The CDR3 is made up of 14 amino acids. The germline V gene encodes CDR1 SGHNT and CDR2 YYREEE (reference sequence). In DNA form, the CDR3 reads TGTGCCAGCAGCTTAGGGATGCTTAATTCACCCCTCCAATTT. Protein sequence: CASSLGMLNSPLQF.

The chain joins TRBV28 to TRBJ2-7; 9 bases match TRBD2. This CDR3 is 14 amino acids long. V lost 4 bases to trimming and J lost 7 bases; unmatched junction nucleotides: 8. Per germline, CDR1 MDHEN and CDR2 SYDVKM. The CDR3 DNA reads as TGTGCCAGCAGTTCCATGACTAGCGGAGGGGAGCAGTACTTC. It yields the protein CASSSMTSGGEQYF.

This clonotype was observed a few times. The CDR3 region is CASREQGSDGYTF. CDR3 DNA: TGTGCCAGCAGGGAGCAGGGTTCGGATGGCTACACCTTC. The genes are TRBV6-6 and TRBJ1-2; a possible D gene is TRBD1 (5 bases). The ends were cut back, 6 bases at V and 6 bases at J, with 14 bases in the middle. The V gene's germline CDR1 is MNHNY and CDR2 SVGAGI (reference sequence). This CDR3 has 13 residues.

On this clonotype: Given a much more abundant clone one base away, this may be a read error. The chain joins TRBV6-5 to TRBJ1-2, with D possibly TRBD1 on 5 matching bases. The CDR3 is made up of 15 amino acids. The germline V gene encodes CDR1 MNHEY and CDR2 SVGAGI. The CDR3 DNA follows: TGTCCCAGCAGTGCCAGTCAGGGATGGGTCTATGGCTACACCTTC. Translated, it gives CPSSASQGWVYGYTF.

This clonotype occurred a few times. The rearrangement uses TRBV5-1 and TRBJ1-1; D gene ambiguous. The CDR3 totals 15 residues. The V and J ends lost 0 bases and 6 bases respectively, with 15 bases between them. Germline V gene sequence: CDR1 SGHRS, CDR2 YFSETQ. DNA for the CDR3: TGCGCCAGCAGCTTGGACGGGAACATTAAGCCTGAAGCTTTCTTT. As protein: CASSLDGNIKPEAFF. The full variable domain, in which reference TRBV5-1 and TRBJ1-1 provide the parts outside the CDR3, is KAGVTQTPRYLIKTRGQQVTLSCSPISGHRSVSWYQQTPGQGLQFLFEYFSETQRNKGNFPGRFSGRQFSNSRSEMNVSTLELGDSALYLCASSLDGNIKPEAFFGQGTRLTVV.

Worth noting for this clonotype: A much larger clone sits a single nucleotide away, making a read error possible. The chain is built from TRBV12-3 or TRBV12-4 and TRBJ2-5, with TRBD2 identical over 16 bases. J was trimmed by 7 bases and V by 3 bases; bases with no gene match: 8. The CDR3 is 17 amino acids. DNA for the CDR3: TGTGCCAGCAGTTTGGGACTAGCGGGAGGGCCTATGGGGACCCAGTACTTC. Protein sequence: CASSLGLAGGPMGTQYF.

To note about this clonotype: An end of the junction does not agree with germline; a read error may underlie this. J is TRBJ1-1 and V is TRBV6-5; no clear D. This CDR3 is built from 13 residues. Per the germline V gene, CDR1 is MNHEY and CDR2 is SVGAGI. CDR3 bases: TGTGTCAGCAGTTACTCGGTGAACACTGAAGCTTTCTTT. Translated: CVSSYSVNTEAFF.

At least ten counts were recorded for this clonotype. The chain couples TRBV10-1 to TRBJ2-2; D call uncertain. With 5 bases removed from V and 5 bases from J, the gap between germline ends came to 6 bases. Germline CDR1 is WNHNN and CDR2 is SYGVQD (reference sequence). The CDR3 is 12 residues long. CDR3 sequence reads: CASSTATGELFF. The CDR3 coding sequence is TGCGCCAGCAGTACAGCTACCGGGGAGCTGTTTTTT.

Worth noting for this clonotype: Being one base from a much bigger clone, this may be a read error. This chain links TRBV4-1 with TRBJ1-1; the D is unclear. Germline V gene data show CDR1 as MGHRA and CDR2 as YSYEKL. The CDR3 covers 14 residues. The chain's CDR3 is CAISQPNTGSEAFF. Written as DNA, the CDR3 is TGCGCCATCAGCCAACCAAATACCGGATCCGAAGCTTTCTTT.

About this clonotype itself: A much bigger clone sits one base away, suggesting this may be a read error. The chain is built from TRBV5-5 and TRBJ2-7; D is possibly TRBD1 (6 bases). V lost 4 bases and J 5 bases, leaving 16 bases between the germline ends. Germline loops: CDR1 SGHKS, CDR2 YYEKEE (reference sequence). The CDR3 sequence is 14 residues long. The DNA of the CDR3 is TGTGCCAGCAGCCCGGACCCGTCAGGGGACGAGCAGTACTTC. Its protein is CASSPDPSGDEQYF.

With respect to this clonotype: One end of the junction is discordant with germline, which a read error may explain. The chain links TRBV6-6 to TRBJ2-1; tentative D call: TRBD2 (5 bases). The length of the CDR3 is 12 residues. Looked up from germline, CDR1 is MNHNY and CDR2 is SVGAGI (reference sequence). CDR3: CVSTVAAREHFF. DNA for the CDR3: TGTGTCAGCACGGTGGCCGCAAGGGAGCACTTCTTC.

Concerning this clonotype itself: At one of its ends the junction is not consistent with the germline gene, which may arise from a read error. The genes are TRBV2 and TRBJ2-1; D unclear. Germline V gene sequence: CDR1 SNHLY, CDR2 FYNNEI. This CDR3 is 13 amino acids long. CDR3 DNA: TGTGCCAGCGGTGAAACAGCCTACCTGGGGCAGTTCTTC. This translates into CASGETAYLGQFF.

This clonotype showed up just a few times. The chain joins TRBV6-2 or TRBV6-3 to TRBJ2-2; tentative D call: TRBD2 (6 bases). V gave up 6 bases and J gave up 4 bases, with 15 bases separating them. Germline V CDR1 and CDR2: MNHEY, SVGEGT. The CDR3 extends over 15 amino acids. The CDR3 DNA reads as TGTGCCAGCAGAAAGCACGGCGGGGCCACCGGGGAGCTGTTTTTT. Amino acid sequence: CASRKHGGATGELFF.

As DNA, the CDR3 is TGCGCCAGCAGCTTGGAACCGGGACAGGACTACGAGCAGTACTTC. This encodes CASSLEPGQDYEQYF. This rearrangement joins TRBV5-1 to TRBJ2-7; 8 nucleotides agree with TRBD1. The CDR3 has 15 residues. With V trimmed by 0 bases and J by 3 bases, 5 bases remained unmatched. Germline loops: CDR1 SGHRS, CDR2 YFSETQ.

Notes on this clonotype: One junction end does not reproduce the germline sequence, and a read error may be involved. The V gene is TRBV11-2, the J gene TRBJ2-7; D call uncertain. This CDR3 has 14 amino acids. Looked up from germline, CDR1 is SGHAT and CDR2 is FQNNGV. The CDR3 DNA is TGTGCCAGAAGCTTGGATCATGGTGGATGGGAGCAGTACTTC. It specifies CARSLDHGGWEQYF. The whole variable domain, remainder taken from reference TRBV11-2 and TRBJ2-7, is EAGVAQSPRYKIIEKRQSVAFWCNPISGHATLYWYQQILGQGPKLLIQFQNNGVVDDSQLPKDRFSAERLKGVDSTLKIQPAKLEDSAVYLCARSLDHGGWEQYFGPGTRLTVT.

This clonotype was found many times. The chain employs TRBV6-6 and TRBJ1-2, with a tentative D call TRBD1 (6 bases). The CDR3 runs 11 residues. Trimming removed 6 bases at V and 4 bases at J, with 6 bases between. CDR1 is MNHNY and CDR2 is SVGAGI in the germline V gene (reference sequence). The CDR3 here is CASRQGYGYTF. CDR3 in DNA: TGTGCCAGCAGACAGGGCTATGGCTACACCTTC.

Notes on this clonotype: A much larger clone differs by one base, so this may be a read error. The V call is TRBV6-6, the J call TRBJ2-5; D gene ambiguous. Trimming left V 10 bases short and J 5 bases short, with 17 bases between. This CDR3 region has 13 residues. Per the germline V gene, CDR1 is MNHNY and CDR2 is SVGAGI (reference sequence). The CDR3 protein is CANTPRVYETQYF. CDR3 nucleotides: TGTGCCAACACCCCTAGGGTATACGAGACCCAGTACTTC.

In regard to this clonotype: Without the conserved terminal phenylalanine or tryptophan, this CDR3 likely stems from a read error. The limits of the CDR3 on the DNA are not certain, so only TCRdb's listed CDR3 is given. The chain carries TRBV28 and TRBJ2-4; the table calls TRBD1, which could not be checked here. The CDR3 spans 12 amino acids, including both terminal residues. The germline CDR1 and CDR2 sequences are MDHEN and SYDVKM. CDR3 protein: CVSSTNGRGLSI.

This clonotype was observed once. The chain has TRBV4-1 and TRBJ2-2; the D is unclear. Germline assignment: CDR1 MGHRA and CDR2 YSYEKL. V gave up 0 bases and J gave up 5 bases, with 10 bases separating them. The CDR3 length is 15 residues. The CDR3 spells CASSQDSAGTGELFF. The CDR3 DNA reads TGCGCCAGCAGCCAAGATAGTGCCGGGACCGGGGAGCTGTTTTTT.

This clonotype was seen a handful of times. V and J are TRBV24-1 and TRBJ2-3; tentative D call: TRBD2 (5 bases). Germline V gene lookup returns CDR1 KGHDR and CDR2 SFDVKD. There are 16 residues in the CDR3. V dropped 1 base and J dropped 3 bases, with 13 bases sitting between them. Here the CDR3 reads CATSDFGRRGTDTQYF. Here the CDR3 DNA reads TGTGCCACCAGTGATTTCGGCAGACGAGGGACAGATACGCAGTATTTT.

This clonotype was detected many times. V is TRBV11-2 and J is TRBJ1-1; D might be TRBD1 (6 bases). The germline gives CDR1 SGHAT, CDR2 FQNNGV. The CDR3 is made up of 12 amino acids. With 5 bases removed from V and 7 bases from J, the gap between germline ends came to 11 bases. CDR3 in amino acids: CASSPQGNEAFF. CDR3 coding DNA: TGTGCCAGCAGCCCCCAGGGGAATGAAGCTTTCTTT.

The chain combines TRBV19 with TRBJ1-5; the D is unclear. The CDR3 spans 14 residues. Trimming stripped 5 bases from V and 2 bases from J, with 10 bases between. The germline V gene encodes CDR1 LNHDA and CDR2 SQIVND (reference sequence). CDR3 bases: TGTGCCAGTAGTCCCGACGGCGGCAATCAGCCCCAGCATTTT. As protein: CASSPDGGNQPQHF.

The table lists this clonotype with many counts. The chain combines TRBV4-3 with TRBJ1-4, with 7 nucleotides matching TRBD1. V was clipped by 0 bases and J by 8 bases; unmatched bases: 6. Germline V CDR1 and CDR2: LGHNA, YSLEER. The CDR3 consists of 15 residues. The CDR3 sequence: CASSQDQDRSEKLFF. CDR3 bases: TGCGCCAGCAGCCAAGACCAGGACAGGTCGGAAAAACTGTTTTTT.

This clonotype was counted only a few times. This chain connects TRBV6-5 to TRBJ2-4; 9 bases line up with TRBD1. The ends lost 7 bases at V and 5 bases at J; junction bases unmatched: 21. The CDR3 totals 19 residues. Germline-derived CDR1 and CDR2 are MNHEY and SVGAGI. Here the CDR3 reads CASTNSQRTGARIENIQYF. In nucleotides, the CDR3 is TGTGCCAGCACCAACTCTCAAAGGACAGGGGCCCGAATAGAAAACATTCAGTACTTC.

This chain joins TRBV5-1 and TRBJ2-7; 8 positions match TRBD1. The CDR3 consists of 14 residues. Trimming at V came to 0 bases and at J to 5 bases, leaving 4 bases not matched to a gene. CDR1 SGHRS and CDR2 YFSETQ come from the germline V gene. CDR3 sequence: CASSLVQGADEQYF. CDR3 bases: TGCGCCAGCAGCTTGGTTCAGGGGGCCGACGAGCAGTACTTC. Looking up the rest from reference TRBV5-1 and TRBJ2-7 gives the full variable domain: KAGVTQTPRYLIKTRGQQVTLSCSPISGHRSVSWYQQTPGQGLQFLFEYFSETQRNKGNFPGRFSGRQFSNSRSEMNVSTLELGDSALYLCASSLVQGADEQYFGPGTRLTVT.

On this clonotype: Relative to the germline gene, one junction end is altered; a read error may explain this. The rearrangement uses TRBV11-2 and TRBJ2-5, with TRBD2 matching 11 bases. The CDR3 runs to 13 residues. Looked up from germline, CDR1 is SGHAT and CDR2 is FQNNGV. CDR3 nucleotides: TGTGCCAGCAATCTACTAGCGGGAGAGGCCCAGTACTTC. Residues: CASNLLAGEAQYF.

The chain links TRBV6-6 to TRBJ2-5; 11 bases match TRBD2. The CDR3 consists of 18 residues. V shed 7 bases, J shed 7 bases, and the junction held 20 bases outside the gene matches. Looked up from germline, CDR1 is MNHNY and CDR2 is SVGAGI (reference sequence). The CDR3 DNA sequence: TGTGCCAGCACTCCACTCGAAGTAGCGGGAGGGCCGGAAGGGACCCAGTACTTC. Encoded protein: CASTPLEVAGGPEGTQYF.

The chain uses TRBV28 and TRBJ2-5; the match to TRBD2 covers 8 bases. In germline, CDR1 is MDHEN, CDR2 SYDVKM. With V trimmed by 2 bases and J by 5 bases, 7 bases remained unmatched. This CDR3 spans 15 amino acids. CDR3 coding DNA: TGTGCCAGCAGTTTACTAGCGGGTAGCTTGGAGACCCAGTACTTC. It codes for CASSLLAGSLETQYF.

On this clonotype: A read error may account for a junction end that differs from germline. This chain connects TRBV12-3 or TRBV12-4 to TRBJ1-5; tentative D call: TRBD1 (6 bases). The CDR3 length is 15 residues. The CDR3, as DNA: TGTACCAGCAGTTTATGGGGGGCGACCAATCAGCCCCAGCATTTT. Encoded protein: CTSSLWGATNQPQHF.